These T cell receptor beta chains were read from a single sample in a study of PD-1 blockade in mismatch repair-deficient tumors. TCRdb's table, derived via immunoSEQ multiplex PCR, lists solely in-frame clones and lacks some. This sample has some 110,000 clones, with about 80% found just once. The material sequenced was peripheral blood, taken about 60 weeks after starting pembrolizumab. These receptors all come from an adult with mismatch repair-deficient cancer. Each CDR3 is given with its conserved first and last residue. A D gene is named only where the DNA matches it firmly. Some rows have no size entry. The others give once, few or many, or a class for an expanded clone.

clone_size: few
d_call: TRBD2
v_call: TRBV7-3
j_call: TRBJ2-2
cdr3_aa: CASSLTLTSGSDTGELFF
cdr3_nt: TGTGCCAGCAGCTTAACCCTTACTAGCGGGAGTGACACCGGGGAGCTGTTTTTT

clone_size: .
d_call: .
v_call: TRBV5-4
j_call: TRBJ2-1
cdr3_aa: CASSSLGGENEQFF
cdr3_nt: TGTGCCAGTAGTTCCCTCGGCGGAGAGAATGAGCAGTTCTTC

clone_size: few
d_call: .
v_call: TRBV20-1
j_call: TRBJ1-1
cdr3_aa: CSAPGLTEAFF
cdr3_nt: TGCAGTGCTCCAGGGCTCACTGAAGCTTTCTTT

clone_size: once
d_call: TRBD2
v_call: TRBV7-2
j_call: TRBJ2-1
cdr3_aa: CASSLARLADDEQFF
cdr3_nt: TGTGCCAGCAGCTTAGCGCGACTAGCGGACGATGAGCAGTTCTTC

clone_size: .
d_call: TRBD2
v_call: TRBV10-3
j_call: TRBJ2-2
cdr3_aa: CAISAVSSGRVGELFF
cdr3_nt: TGTGCCATCAGTGCTGTTTCTAGCGGGAGGGTCGGGGAGCTGTTTTTT

clone_size: .
d_call: .
v_call: TRBV11-3
j_call: TRBJ1-2
cdr3_aa: CASSSRVNYGYTF
cdr3_nt: TGTGCCAGCAGCTCCAGGGTTAACTATGGCTACACCTTC

clone_size: .
d_call: .
v_call: TRBV5-6
j_call: TRBJ1-1
cdr3_aa: CASSPLNGNTEAFF
cdr3_nt: TGTGCCAGCAGCCCCCTCAACGGGAACACTGAAGCTTTCTTT

clone_size: .
d_call: .
v_call: TRBV5-5
j_call: TRBJ2-7
cdr3_aa: CASRASYSPNYEQYF
cdr3_nt: TGTGCCAGCAGAGCTTCCTATTCGCCTAACTACGAGCAGTACTTC

clone_size: .
d_call: TRBD1
v_call: TRBV7-9
j_call: TRBJ2-5
cdr3_aa: CASSRQGGWETQYF
cdr3_nt: TGTGCCAGCAGCAGACAGGGGGGCTGGGAGACCCAGTACTTC

clone_size: .
d_call: .
v_call: TRBV5-1
j_call: TRBJ1-1
cdr3_aa: CASSYSVNTEAFF
cdr3_nt: TGCGCCAGCAGCTACTCGGTGAACACTGAAGCTTTCTTT

clone_size: few
d_call: .
v_call: TRBV5-6
j_call: TRBJ1-1
cdr3_aa: CASRGTANEAFF
cdr3_nt: TGTGCCAGCAGAGGGACGGCTAATGAAGCTTTCTTT

clone_size: .
d_call: .
v_call: TRBV2
j_call: TRBJ1-4
cdr3_aa: CASSHQLAAQPNEKLFF
cdr3_nt: TGTGCCAGCAGCCACCAGTTGGCAGCCCAACCTAATGAAAAACTGTTTTTT

clone_size: .
d_call: TRBD2
v_call: TRBV4-2
j_call: TRBJ2-7
cdr3_aa: CASSFGTSGYEQYF
cdr3_nt: TGTGCCAGCAGCTTCGGGACTAGCGGGTACGAGCAGTACTTC

clone_size: .
d_call: TRBD2
v_call: TRBV30
j_call: TRBJ2-5
cdr3_aa: CAWSSGKKETQYF
cdr3_nt: TGTGCCTGGTCTAGCGGGAAAAAAGAGACCCAGTACTTC

clone_size: few
d_call: TRBD1
v_call: TRBV9
j_call: TRBJ2-7
cdr3_aa: CASQGQGYEQYF
cdr3_nt: TGTGCCAGCCAGGGACAGGGTTACGAGCAGTACTTC

clone_size: .
d_call: TRBD1
v_call: TRBV9
j_call: TRBJ2-7
cdr3_aa: CASSVGGTGTYEQYF
cdr3_nt: TGTGCCAGCAGCGTAGGAGGGACAGGTACCTACGAGCAGTACTTC

clone_size: .
d_call: TRBD1
v_call: TRBV30
j_call: TRBJ2-5
cdr3_aa: CAWSTGVATQYF
cdr3_nt: TGTGCCTGGAGTACAGGGGTAGCGACCCAGTACTTC

clone_size: .
d_call: TRBD1
v_call: TRBV27
j_call: TRBJ1-1
cdr3_aa: CASSLSIQGTTEAFF
cdr3_nt: TGTGCCAGCAGTTTATCTATACAGGGGACCACTGAAGCTTTCTTT

clone_size: .
d_call: .
v_call: TRBV19
j_call: TRBJ2-1
cdr3_aa: CASSIGWAGRDNNEQFF
cdr3_nt: TGTGCCAGTAGTATCGGGTGGGCGGGCCGCGACAACAATGAGCAGTTCTTC

clone_size: .
d_call: .
v_call: TRBV5-4
j_call: TRBJ2-7
cdr3_aa: CASSFGGLGGEQYF
cdr3_nt: TGTGCCAGCAGCTTTGGGGGCCTAGGGGGAGAGCAGTACTTC

clone_size: once
d_call: .
v_call: TRBV5-1
j_call: TRBJ2-7
cdr3_aa: CASSFTQGSLYEQYF
cdr3_nt: TGCGCCAGCAGCTTTACCCAGGGGAGTCTCTACGAGCAGTACTTC

clone_size: .
d_call: TRBD1
v_call: TRBV28
j_call: TRBJ2-7
cdr3_aa: CASSSEDRGMSYEQYF
cdr3_nt: TGTGCCAGCAGTTCCGAAGACAGGGGGATGTCCTACGAGCAGTACTTC

clone_size: few
d_call: TRBD1
v_call: TRBV2
j_call: TRBJ1-2
cdr3_aa: CASGEGGVYGYTF
cdr3_nt: TGTGCCAGCGGGGAAGGGGGCGTCTATGGCTACACCTTC

clone_size: .
d_call: .
v_call: TRBV30
j_call: TRBJ2-3
cdr3_aa: CAWSVGGTQYF
cdr3_nt: TGTGCCTGGAGTGTCGGGGGTACGCAGTATTTT

clone_size: .
d_call: TRBD2
v_call: TRBV7-6
j_call: TRBJ2-7
cdr3_aa: CASSLGTSGIYEQYF
cdr3_nt: TGTGCCAGCAGCTTAGGGACTAGCGGGATCTACGAGCAGTACTTC

clone_size: .
d_call: .
v_call: TRBV19
j_call: TRBJ2-1
cdr3_aa: CASSLSVSSYNEQFF
cdr3_nt: TGTGCCAGTAGTCTCTCCGTTAGCTCCTACAATGAGCAGTTCTTC

clone_size: .
d_call: TRBD2
v_call: TRBV9
j_call: TRBJ2-5
cdr3_aa: CASSVGASGSGGETQYF
cdr3_nt: TGTGCCAGCAGCGTAGGAGCTAGCGGGAGTGGTGGGGAGACCCAGTACTTC

clone_size: few
d_call: TRBD1
v_call: TRBV19
j_call: TRBJ1-5
cdr3_aa: CASSIGTGNQPQHF
cdr3_nt: TGTGCCAGTAGTATCGGGACAGGGAATCAGCCCCAGCATTTT

clone_size: .
d_call: .
v_call: TRBV29-1
j_call: TRBJ1-1
cdr3_aa: CSVASGTGAFF
cdr3_nt: TGCAGCGTTGCCTCCGGGACCGGTGCTTTCTTT

clone_size: .
d_call: .
v_call: TRBV11-2
j_call: TRBJ2-7
cdr3_aa: CASSSTRLGYEQYF
cdr3_nt: TGTGCCAGCAGCTCGACTAGATTGGGCTACGAGCAGTACTTC

clone_size: .
d_call: .
v_call: TRBV11-3
j_call: TRBJ1-5
cdr3_aa: CASSFRVGQPQHF
cdr3_nt: TGTGCCAGCAGCTTCAGGGTAGGTCAGCCCCAGCATTTT

clone_size: .
d_call: TRBD1
v_call: TRBV30
j_call: TRBJ1-2
cdr3_aa: CAWSATGVDGYTF
cdr3_nt: TGTGCCTGGAGTGCTACAGGGGTTGATGGCTACACCTTC

clone_size: .
d_call: .
v_call: TRBV7-8
j_call: TRBJ2-3
cdr3_aa: CASSSGLLGTDTQYF
cdr3_nt: TGTGCCAGCAGCTCGGGACTCCTAGGCACAGATACGCAGTATTTT

clone_size: .
d_call: TRBD2
v_call: TRBV19
j_call: TRBJ2-2
cdr3_aa: CASSSTSGRAGTGELFF
cdr3_nt: TGTGCCAGTAGTTCGACTAGCGGGAGGGCGGGCACCGGGGAGCTGTTTTTT

clone_size: .
d_call: TRBD2
v_call: TRBV9
j_call: TRBJ2-5
cdr3_aa: CASSGQGGRETQYF
cdr3_nt: TGTGCCAGCAGCGGGCAGGGAGGGAGAGAGACCCAGTACTTC

clone_size: .
d_call: TRBD2
v_call: TRBV7-3
j_call: TRBJ2-3
cdr3_aa: CASSLSLAGGDTQYF
cdr3_nt: TGTGCCAGCAGCTTAAGTCTAGCGGGAGGAGATACGCAGTATTTT

clone_size: .
d_call: .
v_call: TRBV5-1
j_call: TRBJ2-7
cdr3_aa: CASSMDRSYEQYF
cdr3_nt: TGCGCCAGCAGCATGGACAGATCCTACGAGCAGTACTTC

clone_size: .
d_call: .
v_call: TRBV7-9
j_call: TRBJ2-7
cdr3_aa: CASSEPGSSYEQYF
cdr3_nt: TGTGCCAGCAGCGAACCCGGGAGCTCCTACGAGCAGTACTTC

clone_size: .
d_call: TRBD2
v_call: TRBV29-1
j_call: TRBJ2-7
cdr3_aa: CSAKGLAAYEQYF
cdr3_nt: TGCAGCGCGAAGGGACTAGCGGCTTACGAGCAGTACTTC

clone_size: .
d_call: .
v_call: TRBV15
j_call: TRBJ1-4
cdr3_aa: CATSSIQRLLGEKLFF
cdr3_nt: TGTGCCACCAGCAGCATACAGCGATTGCTAGGTGAAAAACTGTTTTTT

clone_size: few
d_call: .
v_call: TRBV29-1
j_call: TRBJ2-7
cdr3_aa: CSASVIGVGEQYF
cdr3_nt: TGCAGCGCTTCCGTGATAGGGGTCGGCGAGCAGTACTTC